This entry lists 17 T cell receptor beta chains sequenced from one sample in a study of cytomegalovirus exposure and HLA in healthy donors. Researchers ran the PCR with 60 Vbeta and 13 Jbeta primers. Assay used: immunoSEQ multiplex PCR; TCRdb lists only in-frame clones, some missing. Of 130,000 or so clones listed, about three quarters are singletons. The sequencing sample was made of PBMCs. Receptors originate from a man in his forties or fifties in good health and CMV-seropositive.

The genes are TRBV15 and TRBJ1-4; D is possibly TRBD1 (6 bases). Germline V gene lookup returns CDR1 LNHNV and CDR2 YYDKDF (reference sequence). Between the trimmed V and J ends, which lost 0 bases and 0 bases, there was a span of 14 bases. The CDR3 consists of 18 residues. The CDR3 nucleotides are TGTGCCACCAGCAGAGAGCCCGGGGGGGGCGCAACTAATGAAAAACTGTTTTTT. The encoded protein is CATSREPGGGATNEKLFF.

This clone showed up just a few times. V usage is TRBV9 and J usage is TRBJ1-3, with D perhaps TRBD1 (6 bases). The CDR3 consists of 16 residues. Deletions cut 3 bases from V and 3 bases from J, with 16 bases between. Germline-derived CDR1 and CDR2 are SGDLS and YYNGEE. The CDR3 loop is CASSARIQGFGNTIYF. The CDR3 DNA sequence: TGTGCCAGCAGCGCTAGGATACAGGGCTTTGGAAACACCATATATTTT. The complete variable domain, with remaining parts taken from reference TRBV9 and TRBJ1-3, reads DSGVTQTPKHLITATGQRVTLRCSPRSGDLSVYWYQQSLDQGLQFLIQYYNGEERAKGNILERFSAQQFPDLHSELNLSSLELGDSALYFCASSARIQGFGNTIYFGEGSWLTVV.

This clone appeared a few times. The chain is built from TRBV23-1 and TRBJ2-3; possibly TRBD1 for D (6 bases). TRBV23-1 is designated an ORF whose function remains uncertain. The V and J ends lost 3 bases and 5 bases respectively, with 12 bases between them. This CDR3 comprises 14 residues. The CDR3 loop reads CASSQHRAIDTQYF. CDR3 DNA sequence: TGCGCCAGCAGTCAGCACAGGGCGATAGATACGCAGTATTTT.

Only a few counts were recorded for this clone. DNA for the CDR3: TGTGCCAGCAGCTTAGCGGCGGACAATGAGCAGTTCTTC. Translating it yields CASSLAADNEQFF. The rearrangement uses TRBV7-9 and TRBJ2-1, with unresolved D. CDR1 is SEHNR and CDR2 is FQNEAQ in the germline V gene (reference sequence). V lost 0 bases and J lost 5, with 5 bases in between. The CDR3 runs 13 residues.

The rearrangement joins TRBV5-6 to TRBJ2-7, with TRBD2 as a possible D gene (6 bases). The CDR3 has 14 residues. CDR1 SGHDT and CDR2 YYEEEE come from the germline V gene. The ends were cut back, 4 bases at V and 3 bases at J, with 14 bases in the middle. The DNA of the CDR3 is TGTGCCAGCAGCCCAGCGGGCCAGCTCTACGAGCAGTACTTC. Its translation is CASSPAGQLYEQYF.

The chain has TRBV7-2 and TRBJ1-5, with D unclear. The CDR3 extends over 13 amino acids. CDR1 SGHTA and CDR2 FQGNSA come from the germline V gene. The V gene lost 1 base and the J gene lost 7 bases, with 8 bases spanning the gap. CDR3 sequence (DNA): TGTGCCAGCAGCTTAGTTGCGAACCAGCCCCAGCATTTT. Its protein is CASSLVANQPQHF.

The V gene is TRBV19, the J gene TRBJ1-2; D unresolved. CDR3 length: 17 amino acids. Deletions cut 3 bases from V and 0 bases from J, with 17 bases between. Germline loops: CDR1 LNHDA, CDR2 SQIVND (reference sequence). The CDR3 is CASSIHERRGSNYGYTF. CDR3 DNA: TGTGCCAGTAGTATCCATGAGAGGCGCGGATCTAACTATGGCTACACCTTC.

The genes are TRBV11-3 and TRBJ2-1; the D gene is possibly TRBD2 (5 bases). V shed 3 bases and J shed 10 bases, with 13 bases lying between them. The CDR3 is 13 amino acids. CDR1 and CDR2 from the germline V gene are SGHNT and YENEEA. The CDR3 sequence: CASSLDGLEEQFF. In DNA, the CDR3 is TGTGCCAGCAGCTTGGATGGACTCGAAGAGCAGTTCTTC.

The chain has TRBV5-4 and TRBJ1-6; D is ambiguous. The CDR3 contains 13 residues. V was clipped by 1 base and J by 5 bases, with 4 bases between them. Germline CDR1 SGHNT, CDR2 YYREEE (reference sequence). This chain's CDR3 is CASSLRDNSPLHF. The CDR3 DNA reads as TGTGCCAGCAGCTTGCGGGATAATTCACCCCTCCACTTT.

The chain employs TRBV10-3 and TRBJ2-1; TRBD2 agrees at 7 bases. V lost 5 bases and J lost 4; bases outside the gene matches: 8. CDR1 and CDR2 from the germline V gene are ENHRY and SYGVKD. The CDR3 loop spans 15 amino acids. For the CDR3, the DNA is TGTGCCATCAGTACCGGGACTACACTTTACAATGAGCAGTTCTTC. This gives the protein CAISTGTTLYNEQFF.

This clone was seen only a few times. The chain links TRBV29-1 to TRBJ1-1, with 8 nucleotides matching TRBD1. Germline trimming cut 8 bases from V and 1 base from J; bases unmatched to any gene: 6. CDR1 SQVTM and CDR2 ANQGSEA come from the germline V gene. The CDR3 length is 13 residues. The CDR3 loop is CSPAGQANTEAFF. CDR3 coding DNA: TGCAGCCCGGCGGGACAGGCGAACACTGAAGCTTTCTTT.

Here the CDR3 reads CASSTQGADYGYTF. CDR3 bases: TGCGCCAGCAGCACCCAGGGGGCGGACTATGGCTACACCTTC. The chain links TRBV5-1 to TRBJ1-2; 8 bases align to TRBD1. Unmatched junction bases numbered 5, after V lost 4 bases and J lost 3 bases. CDR3 length equals 14 residues. The germline V gene has CDR1 SGHRS and CDR2 YFSETQ. The variable domain in full, with the rest retrieved from reference TRBV5-1 and TRBJ1-2, is KAGVTQTPRYLIKTRGQQVTLSCSPISGHRSVSWYQQTPGQGLQFLFEYFSETQRNKGNFPGRFSGRQFSNSRSEMNVSTLELGDSALYLCASSTQGADYGYTFGSGTRLTVV.

DNA for the CDR3: TGCGCCAGCAGCCCGCTAGCGGGGGGGCCCGAGCAGTACTTC. Protein sequence: CASSPLAGGPEQYF. This chain connects TRBV5-1 to TRBJ2-7; 12 bases align to TRBD2. The CDR3 is 14 residues long. CDR1 SGHRS and CDR2 YFSETQ come from the germline V gene. Trimming cost V 4 bases and J 6 bases; bases outside gene matches: 5.

Notes on this clone: A junction end diverges from the germline sequence, so it may reflect a read error. The chain recombines TRBV7-9 with TRBJ1-1; a possible D gene is TRBD1 (5 bases). Germline CDR1 and CDR2: SEHNR and FQNEAQ (reference sequence). This CDR3 contains 13 residues. The CDR3 region is CASRDSINTEASF. The CDR3 nucleotides are TGTGCCAGCAGAGACAGCATTAACACTGAAGCTTCCTTT.

J is TRBJ1-2 and V is TRBV4-1; weak D call: TRBD1 (6 bases). Looked up from germline, CDR1 is MGHRA and CDR2 is YSYEKL. Between the trimmed V and J ends, which lost 5 bases and 1 base, there was a span of 29 bases. CDR3 length equals 20 residues. CDR3 sequence reads: CASSSLSGRGIQKINYGYTF. Written as DNA, the CDR3 is TGCGCCAGCAGCTCCCTGTCGGGCAGGGGTATCCAAAAAATTAACTATGGCTACACCTTC.

This chain connects TRBV10-3 to TRBJ1-2, with a weak D call TRBD1 (6 bases). This CDR3 has 15 amino acids. The ends were cut back, 6 bases at V and 4 bases at J, with 18 bases in the middle. The germline V gene encodes CDR1 ENHRY and CDR2 SYGVKD. The CDR3 coding sequence is TGTGCCATCAGAGAACTTGGACAGTTTTTCTATGGCTACACCTTC. Translated: CAIRELGQFFYGYTF.

This clone was seen a few times. This chain joins TRBV7-9 and TRBJ2-5, with D possibly being TRBD2 (5 bases). Per germline, CDR1 SEHNR and CDR2 FQNEAQ (reference sequence). With 0 bases removed from V and 2 bases from J, the gap between germline ends came to 7 bases. CDR3 length: 14 amino acids. In DNA form, the CDR3 reads TGTGCCAGCAGCTTAGCAGGGAGTCAAGAGACCCAGTACTTC. Translated: CASSLAGSQETQYF. The full variable domain, in which reference TRBV7-9 and TRBJ2-5 provide the parts outside the CDR3, is DTGVSQNPRHKITKRGQNVTFRCDPISEHNRLYWYRQTLGQGPEFLTYFQNEAQLEKSRLLSDRFSAERPKGSFSTLEIQRTEQGDSAMYLCASSLAGSQETQYFGPGTRLLVL.